This TCR beta chain was sequenced for a study of shared clonotypes between healthy human individuals. Study details: Three CD4 naive, three CD4 memory, two CD8 naive and one CD8 memory plate were used per donor.

The ends lost 4 bases at V and 2 bases at J; junction bases unmatched: 2. The CDR3 extends over 13 amino acids. In germline, CDR1 is SGHTA, CDR2 FQGNSA. Naive CD8 cells, CD45RO-negative and positively selected for CCR7, excluded terminally differentiated effector memory CD45RA+ cells. The study drew all its donors from Caucasian adults living in Nashville, Tennessee. TCRdb keeps only in-frame clones here, not all; method: immunoSEQ multiplex PCR. The profile covers more than 2 million clones, with around 96% appearing a single time and 0.9% to 1.4% taken by the ten largest. This chain connects TRBV7-2 to TRBJ2-7; 7 nucleotides agree with TRBD1. The sample consisted of naive CD8+ T cells sorted from blood. The receptor was isolated from a man aged 18 to 30 in good health. For the CDR3, the DNA is TGTGCCAGCAGCTGGGGACAGACCTACGAGCAGTACTTC. It codes for CASSWGQTYEQYF.